This entry lists 10 T cell receptor beta chains sequenced from one sample in a study of cytomegalovirus exposure and HLA in healthy donors. 60 Vbeta and 13 Jbeta primers were used in PCR. Sequencing used immunoSEQ multiplex PCR; TCRdb keeps in-frame clones, though not all of them. The listing records tens of thousands of clones. Sequenced sample: PBMCs. These TCRs come from a man in his forties or fifties in good health and CMV-seronegative.

The chain joins TRBV5-4 to TRBJ1-1, with a possible D match to TRBD1 (5 bases). Per germline, CDR1 SGHNT and CDR2 YYREEE (reference sequence). V was clipped by 2 bases and J by 7 bases, with 18 bases between them. The CDR3 consists of 15 residues. Here the CDR3 DNA reads TGTGCCAGCAGCTTTGGGGCGGAACCTAGAAATGAAGCTTTCTTT. Amino acid sequence: CASSFGAEPRNEAFF.

The chain employs TRBV5-6 and TRBJ1-4; the D gene is possibly TRBD1 (6 bases). The germline gives CDR1 SGHDT, CDR2 YYEEEE. CDR3 length equals 19 residues. Trimming cost V 0 bases and J 0 bases, with 18 bases left between them. The CDR3 bases are TGTGCCAGCAGCTTGGACCTCGGGAGGGGGGGTGCAACTAATGAAAAACTGTTTTTT. It translates to CASSLDLGRGGATNEKLFF.

The chain employs TRBV5-1 and TRBJ2-3; 10 bases match TRBD2. Germline lookup yields CDR1 SGHRS and CDR2 YFSETQ. V shed 3 bases, J shed 3 bases, and the junction held 4 bases outside the gene matches. This CDR3 is 15 amino acids long. The CDR3 nucleotides are TGCGCCAGCAGCTACAGCGGGGGGGGTACAGATACGCAGTATTTT. The encoded protein is CASSYSGGGTDTQYF.

The J gene is TRBJ1-1, the V gene TRBV30; 11 positions match TRBD1. The J segment lost 3 bases and the V segment lost 2 bases, leaving 8 bases of the junction unmatched. The germline CDR1 and CDR2 sequences are GTSNPN and SVGIG (reference sequence). This CDR3 region has 16 residues. CDR3 protein: CAWSTPDRGRDTEAFF. The DNA of the CDR3 is TGTGCCTGGAGTACACCGGACAGGGGGCGCGACACTGAAGCTTTCTTT.

This chain uses TRBV4-1 with TRBJ2-1, with TRBD1 matching over 9 bases. This CDR3 is 18 amino acids long. V shed 3 bases and J 5 bases; nucleotides not matched to a gene: 14. Germline CDR1 reads MGHRA; CDR2 reads YSYEKL. For the CDR3, the DNA is TGCGCCAGCAGCCAGATGGGCATGGTGGACAGGGGCCACAATGAGCAGTTCTTC. This translates into CASSQMGMVDRGHNEQFF.

The chain recombines TRBV27 with TRBJ1-3; D not certain. This CDR3 region has 13 residues. V shed 4 bases and J shed 0 bases, with 4 bases lying between them. Germline V gives CDR1 MNHEY, CDR2 SMNVEV (reference sequence). The DNA for the CDR3 is TGTGCCAGCAGTTCTAGCTCTGGAAACACCATATATTTT. Its protein is CASSSSSGNTIYF.

The chain couples TRBV28 to TRBJ2-5, with 9 bases identical to TRBD2. Trimming took 4 bases from V and 5 from J; bases not matched to a gene: 14. Germline V lookup: CDR1 MDHEN, CDR2 SYDVKM. This CDR3 spans 17 amino acids. CDR3 coding DNA: TGTGCCAGCAGTTCCCCCGGGACTAGCTTCGCGTTGGAGACCCAGTACTTC. Translated: CASSSPGTSFALETQYF.

The chain joins TRBV30 to TRBJ1-6; D uncertain. Trimming shortened V by 3 bases and J by 3 bases, and 12 bases separated the two germline ends. The germline gives CDR1 GTSNPN, CDR2 SVGIG (reference sequence). There are 15 residues in the CDR3. CDR3: CAWSAGSFYNSPLHF. The DNA of the CDR3 is TGTGCCTGGAGCGCTGGGAGTTTCTATAATTCACCCCTCCACTTT.

The chain links TRBV27 to TRBJ1-2, with D perhaps matching TRBD1 (5 bases). The germline V and J ends were trimmed by 5 bases and 7 bases, with 17 bases remaining between them. This CDR3 has 14 amino acids. Germline V CDR1 and CDR2: MNHEY, SMNVEV (reference sequence). The CDR3 coding sequence is TGTGCCAGCAGTGCTCGGGGTACGGGGGGTGGCTACACCTTC. This codes for CASSARGTGGGYTF.

V usage is TRBV11-3 and J usage is TRBJ2-3; 9 bases align to TRBD1. The CDR3 sequence is 15 residues long. Germline V gene data show CDR1 as SGHNT and CDR2 as YENEEA. V shed 4 bases, J shed 4 bases, and the junction held 6 bases outside the gene matches. The CDR3 loop reads CASSSRDRESDTQYF. CDR3 nucleotide sequence: TGTGCCAGCAGCTCCCGGGACAGGGAGTCAGATACGCAGTATTTT.